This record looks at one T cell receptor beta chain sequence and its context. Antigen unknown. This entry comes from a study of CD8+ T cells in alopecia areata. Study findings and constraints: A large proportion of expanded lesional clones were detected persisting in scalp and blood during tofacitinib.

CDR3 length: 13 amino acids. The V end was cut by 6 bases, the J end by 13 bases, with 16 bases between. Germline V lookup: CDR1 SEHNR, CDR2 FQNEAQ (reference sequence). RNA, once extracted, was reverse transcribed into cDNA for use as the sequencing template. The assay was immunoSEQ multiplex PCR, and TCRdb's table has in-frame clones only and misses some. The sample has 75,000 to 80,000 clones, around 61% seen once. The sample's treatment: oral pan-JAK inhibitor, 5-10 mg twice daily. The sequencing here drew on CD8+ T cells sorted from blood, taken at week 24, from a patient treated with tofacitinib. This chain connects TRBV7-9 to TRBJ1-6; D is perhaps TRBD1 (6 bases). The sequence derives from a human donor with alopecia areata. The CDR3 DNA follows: TGTGCCAGCAGTCCCAACAGGGTCACTCCCCTCCACTTT. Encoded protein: CASSPNRVTPLHF.